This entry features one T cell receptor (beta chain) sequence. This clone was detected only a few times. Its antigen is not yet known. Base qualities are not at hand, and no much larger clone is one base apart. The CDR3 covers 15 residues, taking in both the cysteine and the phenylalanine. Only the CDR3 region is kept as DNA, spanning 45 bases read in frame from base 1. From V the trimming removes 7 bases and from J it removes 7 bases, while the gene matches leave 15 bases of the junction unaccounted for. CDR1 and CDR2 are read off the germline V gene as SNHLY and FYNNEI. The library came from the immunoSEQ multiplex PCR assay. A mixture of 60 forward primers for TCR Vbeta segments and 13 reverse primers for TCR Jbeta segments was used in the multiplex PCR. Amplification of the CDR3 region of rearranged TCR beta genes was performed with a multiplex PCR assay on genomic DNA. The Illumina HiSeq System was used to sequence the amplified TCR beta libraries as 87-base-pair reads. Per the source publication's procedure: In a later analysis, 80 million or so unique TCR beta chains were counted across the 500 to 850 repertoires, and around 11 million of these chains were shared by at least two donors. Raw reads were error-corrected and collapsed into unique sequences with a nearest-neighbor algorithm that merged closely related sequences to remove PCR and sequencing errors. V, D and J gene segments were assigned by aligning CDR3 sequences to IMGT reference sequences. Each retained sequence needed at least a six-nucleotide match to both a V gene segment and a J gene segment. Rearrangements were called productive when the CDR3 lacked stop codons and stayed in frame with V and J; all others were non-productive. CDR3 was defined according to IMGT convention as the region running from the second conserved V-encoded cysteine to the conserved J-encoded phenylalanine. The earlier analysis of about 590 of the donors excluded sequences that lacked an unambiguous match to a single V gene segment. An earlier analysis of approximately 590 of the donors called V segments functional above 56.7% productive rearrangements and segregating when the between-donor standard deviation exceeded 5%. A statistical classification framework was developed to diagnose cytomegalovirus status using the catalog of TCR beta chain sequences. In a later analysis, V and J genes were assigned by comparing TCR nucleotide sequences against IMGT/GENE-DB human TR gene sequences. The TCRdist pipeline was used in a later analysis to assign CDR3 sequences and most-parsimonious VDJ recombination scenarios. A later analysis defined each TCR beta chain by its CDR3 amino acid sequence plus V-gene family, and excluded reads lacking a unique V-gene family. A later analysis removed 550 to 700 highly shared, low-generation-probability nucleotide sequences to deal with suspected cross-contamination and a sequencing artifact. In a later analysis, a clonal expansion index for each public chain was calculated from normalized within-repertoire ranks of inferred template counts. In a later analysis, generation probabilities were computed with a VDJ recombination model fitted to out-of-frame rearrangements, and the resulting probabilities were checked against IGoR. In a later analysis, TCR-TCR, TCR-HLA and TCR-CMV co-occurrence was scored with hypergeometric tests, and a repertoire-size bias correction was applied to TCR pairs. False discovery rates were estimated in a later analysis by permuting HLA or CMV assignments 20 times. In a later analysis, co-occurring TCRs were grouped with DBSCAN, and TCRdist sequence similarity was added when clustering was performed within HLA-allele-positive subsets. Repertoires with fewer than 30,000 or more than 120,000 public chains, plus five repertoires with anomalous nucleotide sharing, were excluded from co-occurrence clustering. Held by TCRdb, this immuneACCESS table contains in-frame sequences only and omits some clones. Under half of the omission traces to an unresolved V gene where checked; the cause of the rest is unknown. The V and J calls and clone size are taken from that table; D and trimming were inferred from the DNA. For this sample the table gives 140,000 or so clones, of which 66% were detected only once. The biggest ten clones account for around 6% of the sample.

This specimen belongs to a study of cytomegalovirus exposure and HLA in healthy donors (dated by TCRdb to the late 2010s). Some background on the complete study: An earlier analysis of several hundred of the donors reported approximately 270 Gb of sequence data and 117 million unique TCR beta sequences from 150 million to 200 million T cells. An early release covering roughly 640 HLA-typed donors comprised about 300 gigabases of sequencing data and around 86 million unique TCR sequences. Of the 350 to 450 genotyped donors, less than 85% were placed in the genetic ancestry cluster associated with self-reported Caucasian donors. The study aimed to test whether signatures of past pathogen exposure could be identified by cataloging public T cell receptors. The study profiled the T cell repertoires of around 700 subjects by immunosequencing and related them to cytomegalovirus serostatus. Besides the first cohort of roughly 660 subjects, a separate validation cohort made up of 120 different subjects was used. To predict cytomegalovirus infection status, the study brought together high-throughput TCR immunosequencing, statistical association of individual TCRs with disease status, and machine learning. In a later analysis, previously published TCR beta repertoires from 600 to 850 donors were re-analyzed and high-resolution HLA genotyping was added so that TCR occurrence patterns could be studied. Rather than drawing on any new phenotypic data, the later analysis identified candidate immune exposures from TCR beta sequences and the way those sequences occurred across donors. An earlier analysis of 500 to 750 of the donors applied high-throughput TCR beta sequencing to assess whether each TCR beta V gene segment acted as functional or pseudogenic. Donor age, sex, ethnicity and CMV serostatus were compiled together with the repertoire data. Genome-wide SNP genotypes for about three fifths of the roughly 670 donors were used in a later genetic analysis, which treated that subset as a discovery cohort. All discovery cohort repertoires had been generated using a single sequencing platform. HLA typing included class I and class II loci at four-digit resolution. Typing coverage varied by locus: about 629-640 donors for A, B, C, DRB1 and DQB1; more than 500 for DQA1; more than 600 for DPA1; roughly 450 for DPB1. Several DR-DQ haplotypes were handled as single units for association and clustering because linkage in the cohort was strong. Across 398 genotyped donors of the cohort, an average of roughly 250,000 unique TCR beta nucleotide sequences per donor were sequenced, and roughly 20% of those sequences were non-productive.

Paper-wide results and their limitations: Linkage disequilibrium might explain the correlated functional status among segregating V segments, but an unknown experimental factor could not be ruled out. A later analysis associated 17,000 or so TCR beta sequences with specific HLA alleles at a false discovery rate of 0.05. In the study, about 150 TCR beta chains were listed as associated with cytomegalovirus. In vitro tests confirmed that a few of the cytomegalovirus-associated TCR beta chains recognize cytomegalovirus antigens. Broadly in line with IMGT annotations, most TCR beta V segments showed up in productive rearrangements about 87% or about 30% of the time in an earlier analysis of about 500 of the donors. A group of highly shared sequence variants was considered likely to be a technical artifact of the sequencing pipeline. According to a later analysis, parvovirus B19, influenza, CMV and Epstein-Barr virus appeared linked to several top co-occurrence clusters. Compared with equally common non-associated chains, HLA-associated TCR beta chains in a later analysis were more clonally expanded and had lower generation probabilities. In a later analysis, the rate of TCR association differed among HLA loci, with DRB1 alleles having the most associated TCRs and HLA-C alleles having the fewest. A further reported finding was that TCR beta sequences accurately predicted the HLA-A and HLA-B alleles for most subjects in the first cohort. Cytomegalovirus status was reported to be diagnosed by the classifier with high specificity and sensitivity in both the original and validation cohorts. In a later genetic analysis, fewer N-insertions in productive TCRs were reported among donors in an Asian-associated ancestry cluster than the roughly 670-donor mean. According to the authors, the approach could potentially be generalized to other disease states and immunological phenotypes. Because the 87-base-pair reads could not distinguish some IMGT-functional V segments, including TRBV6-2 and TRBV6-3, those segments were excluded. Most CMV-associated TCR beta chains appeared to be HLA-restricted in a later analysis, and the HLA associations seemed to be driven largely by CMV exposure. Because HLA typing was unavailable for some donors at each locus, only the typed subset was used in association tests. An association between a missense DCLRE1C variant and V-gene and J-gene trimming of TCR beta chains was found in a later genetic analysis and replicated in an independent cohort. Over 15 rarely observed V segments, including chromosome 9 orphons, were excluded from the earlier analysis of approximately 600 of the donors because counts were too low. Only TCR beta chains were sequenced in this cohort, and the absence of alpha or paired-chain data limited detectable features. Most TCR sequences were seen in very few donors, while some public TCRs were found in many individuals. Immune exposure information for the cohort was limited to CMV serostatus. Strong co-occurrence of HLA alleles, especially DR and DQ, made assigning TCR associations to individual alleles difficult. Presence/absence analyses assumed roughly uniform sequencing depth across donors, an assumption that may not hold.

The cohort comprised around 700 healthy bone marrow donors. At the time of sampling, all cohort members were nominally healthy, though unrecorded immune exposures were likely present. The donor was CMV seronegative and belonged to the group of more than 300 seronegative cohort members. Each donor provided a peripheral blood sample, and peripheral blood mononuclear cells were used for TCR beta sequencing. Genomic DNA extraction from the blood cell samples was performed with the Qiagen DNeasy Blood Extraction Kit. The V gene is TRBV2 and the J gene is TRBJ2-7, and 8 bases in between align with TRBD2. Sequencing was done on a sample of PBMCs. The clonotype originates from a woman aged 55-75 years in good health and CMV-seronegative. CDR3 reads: CASTLLSGRLGEQYF. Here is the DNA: TGTGCCAGCACCCTTCTGAGCGGGAGACTTGGGGAGCAGTACTTC.